This entry concerns a single T cell receptor (beta chain). Which antigen it targets is not known. No per-base quality is available; no much larger clone lies one base away. These data originate in a study of PD-L1 blockade in urothelial cancer (TCRdb year 2017). Describing the broader study: All patients started therapy in the mid-2010s and received atezolizumab 1,200 mg intravenously every 3 weeks. About nine tenths of the roughly 30 patients were males with bladder-origin urothelial cancer, and about 65% of the roughly 30 reported a prior smoking history. An ECOG performance status of 0 or 1 was recorded for the patients, and 0 to 3 prior chemotherapy regimens had been received by the patients. Blood samples were analyzed at 3 weeks after treatment start (second dose) and at 6 weeks after treatment start. Blood samples gave median yields of approximately 130,000 T cells and 65,000 to 85,000 unique TCRs, along with a median clonality of approximately 0.08. Somatic, immune and clinical correlates of response to PD-L1 blockade with atezolizumab in urothelial cancer were the focus of an exploratory multi-omic analysis. Pretreatment tumor samples, along with matched peripheral blood collected serially before and after atezolizumab treatment, underwent TCR sequencing. Durable clinical benefit meant progression-free survival longer than 6 months, and TCR features were also tested against progression-free and overall survival. In the same patients who had TCR sequencing, pretreatment tumors also underwent whole exome sequencing and RNA sequencing. Durable clinical benefit was achieved by nine patients and was not achieved by 20 patients. Pretreatment blood TCR-seq was available for under 35 patients, at least one posttreatment blood collection was obtained for about 24 patients, and tumor TCR-seq was available for about 24 patients.

Overall study results and their limits: Because the sample size was small (n of about 31) and many of the analyses were exploratory, the results are meant to be hypothesis-generating. Among patients with durable benefit, tumor-associated TCR clones showed greater expansion in peripheral blood 3 weeks after treatment started (n = 22, p = 0.022). A pretreatment peripheral blood TCR clonality below the median was linked to improved progression-free and overall survival.

Each PCR received spiked-in synthetic TCR analog templates so that absolute template abundance could be estimated from read counts. Using the immunoSEQ assay, TCRbeta CDR3 regions were amplified from genomic DNA with bias-controlled V and J gene primers. Sequencing of rearranged TCRbeta segments was performed at approximately 20X coverage. Under the source paper's analysis protocol: Sequencing errors were corrected by clustering and CDR3s were annotated against IMGT to assign V, D and J genes. Downstream analyses used only productive TCRbeta rearrangements, leaving out any out-of-frame or stop-codon sequences. Clonality was calculated as one minus the Shannon entropy normalized by the log of the number of unique productive sequences. Fisher's exact test with Benjamini-Hochberg correction, at a threshold of adjusted p below 0.01, was used to find clones that differed between time points or between blood and tumor. What TCRdb holds here is the immuneACCESS table cut down to in-frame rearrangements. Part of the clones is not present; checked against another copy, under half of the missing clones reflect an unresolved V gene, and the others are unexplained. The D gene and trimming were derived from the DNA, and the V and J assignments and clone size from that table. This sample is represented by roughly 45,000 clones; more than 75% of them were singletons. Less than 15% of the sample is taken by the ten largest.

The germline V gene (reference sequence) supplies CDR1 SGHNT and CDR2 YYREEE. From the cysteine up to the phenylalanine, the CDR3 has a length of 15 residues. The read is trimmed to its CDR3 DNA, 45 bases read in frame from base 1. Relative to germline, V is missing 1 base and J is missing 3 bases, with 7 bases of the junction outside any gene match. The label giving this sample's time point can be read as: peripheral blood 6 weeks after treatment start. The cohort comprised more than 25 patients with locally advanced or metastatic urothelial carcinoma treated at Memorial Sloan Kettering on a trial protocol. Peripheral blood mononuclear cells were collected pretreatment and during treatment, at between 1 and 8 total time points per patient. The Qiagen DNeasy Blood extraction kit was used to purify genomic DNA from total PBMCs and tumor samples. PBMCs were collected pretreatment and during treatment and were isolated and stored as previously described.

The chain is assembled from TRBV5-4 and TRBJ2-7; TRBD1 lines up with 7 middle nucleotides. The clonotype comes from a man between 60 and 70 years old with urothelial cancer. The source material was PBMCs, sampled around atezolizumab (anti-PD-L1) treatment. The nucleotide sequence is given as TGTGCCAGCAGCTTGCCCGACAGGGAAGGCTACGAGCAGTACTTC. Its translation is CASSLPDREGYEQYF. The CDR3 plus the reference TRBV5-4 and TRBJ2-7 genes for the other parts give the full variable domain: ETGVTQSPTHLIKTRGQQVTLRCSSQSGHNTVSWYQQALGQGPQFIFQYYREEENGRGNFPPRFSGLQFPNYSSELNVNALELDDSALYLCASSLPDREGYEQYFGPGTRLTVT.